The text below deals with one T cell receptor (beta chain). Antigen specificity is unknown. This specimen comes from a study of cytomegalovirus exposure and HLA in healthy donors. Study-level points and caveats: Specificity of a few CMV-associated chains for CMV antigens was verified in vitro. Cytomegalovirus-associated TCR beta chains were listed, numbering 164.

TCRdb's copy holds only in-frame clones and misses some; the assay was immunoSEQ multiplex PCR. The table lists around 49,000 clones, nearly 95% of them singletons. The sequenced material came from PBMCs. The clonotype comes from a woman aged 18 to 35 in good health and CMV-seropositive.

The CDR3 DNA follows: TGTGCCAGCAGCCAAGAAATAGCGGGAGCCCATGAGCAGTTCTTC. As protein: CASSQEIAGAHEQFF. This sequence joins TRBV14 and TRBJ2-1; 9 positions match TRBD2. CDR1 and CDR2 from the germline V gene are SGHDN and FVKESK. The length of the CDR3 is 15 residues. V lost 0 bases and J lost 8; bases outside the gene matches: 5.